Following are 31 T cell receptor beta chains from one sample sequenced in a study of T cell repertoires in cytomegalovirus infection. TCRdb re-called the reads with MiXCR, one entry per CDR3 protein. The sample records more than 200,000 distinct CDR3 sequences, over 8% being singletons. Material: PBMCs. The receptors stem from a human donor in good health (CMV status not recorded). Some clones in this sample may be carry-over from other donors' samples.

This clonotype was observed many times. The chain joins TRBV7-8 to TRBJ2-1; 7 bases fit TRBD2. Germline values: CDR1 SGHVS, CDR2 FQNEAQ. Trimming took 5 bases from V and 3 from J; bases not matched to a gene: 10. The CDR3 spans 16 residues. CDR3 coding DNA: TGTGCCAGCAGCCGGCGGAATAGCGGGCTCTACAATGAGCAGTTCTTC. Protein sequence: CASSRRNSGLYNEQFF.

This clonotype has a handful of counts. This chain links TRBV11-2 with TRBJ1-1; 9 bases map to TRBD1. Per germline, CDR1 SGHAT and CDR2 FQNNGV. J lost 8 bases, V lost 5 bases, and 15 bases had no gene match. This CDR3 is 16 amino acids long. The DNA of the CDR3 is TGTGCCAGCAGCCGGACAGGGGACAGGCATGGGAAGGAAGCTTTCTTT. It specifies CASSRTGDRHGKEAFF.

This clonotype was observed many times. The J gene is TRBJ1-5, the V gene TRBV12-3 or TRBV12-4, with D possibly TRBD1 on 5 matching bases. The CDR3 runs 16 residues. Trimming shortened V by 6 bases and J by 4 bases, and 19 bases separated the two germline ends. CDR3 in amino acids: CASSPIRDGANQPQHF. CDR3 in DNA: TGTGCCAGCAGCCCTATCCGGGACGGAGCAAATCAGCCCCAGCATTTT.

This clonotype has ten or more counts. The genes are TRBV7-9 and TRBJ1-5, with D possibly TRBD1 on 6 matching bases. Germline CDR1 SEHNR, CDR2 FQNEAQ (reference sequence). The CDR3 totals 17 residues. The germline V and J ends were trimmed by 3 bases and 4 bases, with 19 bases remaining between them. In DNA, the CDR3 is TGTGCCAGCAGCTTCTCGGCAGGGGATGGTGGAAATCAGCCCCAGCATTTT. As protein: CASSFSAGDGGNQPQHF.

This clonotype showed up just a few times. CDR3 sequence: CASSLPSGSDEQFF. CDR3 coding DNA: TGCGCCAGCAGCTTGCCTAGCGGGAGCGATGAGCAGTTCTTC. The chain has TRBV5-1 and TRBJ2-1; 10 positions match TRBD2. Germline V gene data show CDR1 as SGHRS and CDR2 as YFSETQ. The V and J ends lost 1 base and 8 bases, in that order; junction bases with no gene match: 3. The CDR3 spans 14 residues.

This clonotype was detected many times. The chain couples TRBV28 to TRBJ2-7; D might be TRBD1 (6 bases). The CDR3 contains 13 residues. V shed 6 bases and J shed 5 bases, with 14 bases lying between them. The germline gives CDR1 MDHEN, CDR2 SYDVKM. CDR3 in DNA: TGTGCCAGCAGATCCACAGGGATCCACGAGCAGTACTTC. Amino acids: CASRSTGIHEQYF.

In its sample, this clonotype was seen many times. The junction and the germline gene differ at one end; a read error may be behind it. The chain links TRBV7-7 to TRBJ2-7, with D tentatively TRBD2 (6 bases). This CDR3 comprises 13 residues. Germline V gene data show CDR1 as SSHAT and CDR2 as FNYEAQ (reference sequence). CDR3 in amino acids: CASSSRESGEQYF. The CDR3 DNA reads TGTGCTAGCAGCTCCCGGGAGTCAGGCGAGCAGTACTTC.

This clonotype was observed at least ten times. V is TRBV12-3 or TRBV12-4 and J is TRBJ1-2, with D maybe TRBD1 (5 bases). The V end lost 5 bases, the J end lost 8 bases, and 21 bases lay between the germline ends. This CDR3 comprises 15 residues. The CDR3 region is CASSPLDSGVGGYTF. In nucleotides, the CDR3 is TGTGCCAGCAGTCCCCTCGACAGTGGAGTCGGGGGCTACACCTTC.

This clonotype was detected ten times or more. The chain employs TRBV7-8 and TRBJ1-1; 7 bases fit TRBD1. V shed 5 bases, J shed 1 base, and the junction held 4 bases outside the gene matches. The CDR3 totals 14 residues. Germline loops: CDR1 SGHVS, CDR2 FQNEAQ. CDR3 loop: CASSQGGPNTEAFF. The CDR3 coding sequence is TGTGCCAGCAGCCAAGGGGGCCCGAACACTGAAGCTTTCTTT.

This clonotype was counted many times. This chain uses TRBV28 with TRBJ2-5, with 10 bases matching TRBD1. V gave up 6 bases and J gave up 4 bases; unmatched junction bases: 8. Germline values: CDR1 MDHEN, CDR2 SYDVKM. The CDR3 sequence is 15 residues long. The CDR3 DNA is TGTGCCAGCAGCTCCGACAGGGGGCTAACAGAGACCCAGTACTTC. Its translation: CASSSDRGLTETQYF.

This clonotype was observed at least ten times. J is TRBJ1-1 and V is TRBV7-2; TRBD1 is a possible D gene (6 bases). The CDR3 consists of 15 residues. Trimming cost V 2 bases and J 8 bases, with 18 bases left between them. Looked up from germline, CDR1 is SGHTA and CDR2 is FQGNSA. The CDR3: CASSLISGAIPEAFF. CDR3 bases: TGTGCCAGCAGCTTAATATCAGGGGCGATACCCGAAGCTTTCTTT.

This clonotype came up many times. The CDR3 DNA reads TGTGCCAGCAGCTCCATGAGGCCGGGACAGGAGTTCTCAGATACGCAGTATTTT. It encodes CASSSMRPGQEFSDTQYF. The chain has TRBV7-6 and TRBJ2-3; 8 bases agree with TRBD1. Per the germline V gene, CDR1 is SGHVS and CDR2 is FNYEAQ. CDR3 length equals 18 residues. V gave up 4 bases and J gave up 4 bases; unmatched junction bases: 16.

This clonotype was counted at least ten times. This rearrangement joins TRBV19 to TRBJ1-1, with TRBD1 matching over 12 bases. V was pared by 8 bases and J by 2 bases, with 6 bases of the junction left unmatched. The CDR3 is 15 residues long. CDR1 LNHDA and CDR2 SQIVND come from the germline V gene (reference sequence). The CDR3 DNA is TGTGCCAGTCCTCCGGGACAGGGGGCAAACACTGAAGCTTTCTTT. This gives the protein CASPPGQGANTEAFF. The full variable domain, in which reference TRBV19 and TRBJ1-1 provide the parts outside the CDR3, is DGGITQSPKYLFRKEGQNVTLSCEQNLNHDAMYWYRQDPGQGLRLIYYSQIVNDFQKGDIAEGYSVSREKKESFPLTVTSAQKNPTAFYLCASPPGQGANTEAFFGQGTRLTVV.

The V and J genes are TRBV2 and TRBJ1-5; D gene ambiguous. Germline V gene data show CDR1 as SNHLY and CDR2 as FYNNEI. The V and J ends lost 4 bases and 1 base respectively, with 17 bases between them. The CDR3 has 17 amino acids. The CDR3 bases are TGTGCCAGCAGTGGAGCAAAAGGGTTAGGGAGCAATCAGCCCCAGCATTTT. Translation: CASSGAKGLGSNQPQHF.

The gene calls are TRBV20-1 and TRBJ1-1; the D gene is possibly TRBD1 (5 bases). The CDR3 spans 14 residues. V lost 1 base, J lost 1 base, and 10 bases lay in between. Germline loops: CDR1 DFQATT, CDR2 SNEGSKA (reference sequence). CDR3 protein: CSARAAGPNTEAFF. As DNA, the CDR3 is TGCAGTGCTAGAGCTGCAGGGCCGAACACTGAAGCTTTCTTT.

This clonotype was observed a handful of times. The chain links TRBV24-1 to TRBJ2-1; 8 bases are shared with TRBD2. The ends lost 5 bases at V and 8 bases at J; junction bases unmatched: 10. Germline CDR1 and CDR2: KGHDR and SFDVKD. CDR3 size: 15 residues. The CDR3 DNA sequence: TGTGCCACCAGTGTCACGGGAGGGCCTGGCGATGAGCAGTTCTTC. This gives the protein CATSVTGGPGDEQFF.

The rearrangement uses TRBV20-1 and TRBJ2-7, with unresolved D. CDR1 is DFQATT and CDR2 is SNEGSKA in the germline V gene (reference sequence). Trimming stripped 5 bases from V and 3 bases from J, with 14 bases between. The CDR3 totals 13 residues. The CDR3 region is CSAADYRDYEQYF. Here the CDR3 DNA reads TGCAGTGCTGCCGATTACAGAGACTACGAGCAGTACTTC.

In the case of this clonotype: A much bigger clone sits one base away, suggesting this may be a read error. The CDR3 carries no conserved terminal phenylalanine or tryptophan, so it likely arises from a read error. V is TRBV5-6 and J is TRBJ2-3; tentative D call: TRBD1 (5 bases). The CDR3 runs 18 residues. Germline V lookup: CDR1 SGHDT, CDR2 YYEEEE. Trimming left V 7 bases short and J 0 bases short, with 24 bases between. This CDR3 is CASRRGSTEFHSTDTQYL. CDR3 sequence (DNA): TGTGCCAGCCGTAGGGGCAGCACGGAATTTCATAGCACAGATACGCAGTATTTA.

This clonotype was recorded many times. This chain joins TRBV7-3 and TRBJ2-1, with TRBD2 identical over 8 bases. The CDR3 length is 18 residues. Germline V CDR1 and CDR2: SGHTA, FQGTGA. The ends lost 5 bases at V and 0 bases at J; junction bases unmatched: 12. The CDR3 DNA is TGTGCCAGCAGCAAAGGGGCGCAGCGGGGGAGCTCCTACAATGAGCAGTTCTTC. Protein product: CASSKGAQRGSSYNEQFF.

This clonotype was detected a few times. DNA for the CDR3: TGTGCCAGCAGCCAAGGGGGAAATAGCAATCAGCCCCAGCATTTT. Its protein product is CASSQGGNSNQPQHF. The V and J genes are TRBV7-8 and TRBJ1-5; a possible D gene is TRBD1 (6 bases). This CDR3 contains 15 residues. Trimming took 5 bases from V and 0 from J, leaving 11 bases between them. Germline V gene data show CDR1 as SGHVS and CDR2 as FQNEAQ.

This clonotype appeared many times. The gene calls are TRBV19 and TRBJ1-5; D is undetermined. CDR3 length: 15 residues. The V end was cut by 3 bases, the J end by 5 bases, with 14 bases between. CDR1 and CDR2 from the germline V gene are LNHDA and SQIVND (reference sequence). CDR3 amino acids: CASSISGRSDQPQHF. As DNA, the CDR3 is TGTGCCAGTAGTATCTCTGGACGTTCGGATCAGCCCCAGCATTTT.

The chain links TRBV6-8 to TRBJ2-2; possible D gene TRBD2, 5 bases. CDR3 length equals 17 residues. With 5 bases removed from V and 5 bases from J, the gap between germline ends came to 21 bases. CDR1 and CDR2 (germline): MNHGY, SAAAGT. CDR3: CASSPYGLARGTGELFF. The CDR3 bases are TGTGCCAGCAGTCCCTACGGCCTTGCTAGAGGGACCGGGGAGCTGTTTTTT.

This clonotype was detected ten times or more. The CDR3 protein is CASSYQTSGGRNEQFF. CDR3 nucleotides: TGTGCCAGCAGCTACCAGACTAGCGGGGGGCGGAATGAGCAGTTCTTC. The genes are TRBV7-2 and TRBJ2-1; the match to TRBD2 covers 13 bases. The germline V gene encodes CDR1 SGHTA and CDR2 FQGNSA. The ends lost 4 bases at V and 7 bases at J; junction bases unmatched: 7. The CDR3 extends over 16 amino acids.

This clonotype has ten or more counts. The V gene is TRBV7-2, the J gene TRBJ2-5; D unresolved. V was cut by 3 bases and J by 5 bases, with 10 bases left in between. The CDR3 runs 13 residues. Germline CDR1 and CDR2: SGHTA and FQGNSA. The CDR3 DNA reads TGTGCCAGCAGCTTTCCCGCTCCGGAGACCCAGTACTTC. Translated, it gives CASSFPAPETQYF.

This clonotype was counted many times. The chain joins TRBV7-2 to TRBJ1-5, with 8 bases fitting TRBD1. This CDR3 spans 14 amino acids. V trimming: 1 base; J trimming: 7 bases; junction bases outside the gene matches: 3. Per germline, CDR1 SGHTA and CDR2 FQGNSA. The CDR3 loop is CASSLGGQGQPQHF. CDR3 coding DNA: TGTGCCAGCAGCTTAGGTGGACAGGGACAGCCCCAGCATTTT. The full variable domain, rest sourced from reference TRBV7-2 and TRBJ1-5, is GAGVSQSPSNKVTEKGKDVELRCDPISGHTALYWYRQSLGQGLEFLIYFQGNSAPDKSGLPSDRFSAERTGGSVSTLTIQRTQQEDSAVYLCASSLGGQGQPQHFGDGTRLSIL.

This clonotype is termed hyperexpanded. For the CDR3, the DNA is TGTGCCAGCAGCTTAGCAGCGGGGGCCAATGAGCAGTTCTTC. As protein: CASSLAAGANEQFF. V gene TRBV7-2 combines with J gene TRBJ2-1, with 8 bases identical to TRBD2. The trim removed 0 bases at V and 6 bases at J, leaving 1 base unmatched. Germline CDR1 reads SGHTA; CDR2 reads FQGNSA. There are 14 residues in the CDR3.

The sample holds a few counts of this clonotype. The rearrangement joins TRBV19 to TRBJ1-5, with D tentatively TRBD1 (5 bases). The CDR3 is 16 amino acids. Trimming left V 7 bases short and J 0 bases short, with 16 bases between. Germline CDR1 is LNHDA and CDR2 is SQIVND (reference sequence). CDR3 loop: CASNRQGSFSNQPQHF. The CDR3 region has the DNA TGTGCCAGTAATAGGCAGGGCAGTTTTAGCAATCAGCCCCAGCATTTT.

J is TRBJ1-1 and V is TRBV3-1, with no clear D. This CDR3 region has 14 residues. The V gene lost 1 base and the J gene lost 0 bases, with 6 bases spanning the gap. CDR1 is LGHDT, CDR2 YNNKEL, per germline (reference sequence). CDR3 region: CASSQGYMNTEAFF. The DNA of the CDR3 is TGTGCCAGCAGCCAAGGATACATGAACACTGAAGCTTTCTTT.

This clonotype was seen ten or more times. The chain joins TRBV7-2 to TRBJ2-5; D is unclear. CDR1 SGHTA and CDR2 FQGNSA come from the germline V gene. V dropped 5 bases and J dropped 4 bases, with 11 bases sitting between them. This CDR3 contains 13 residues. CDR3 DNA sequence: TGTGCCAGCAGCCGGAGCTTCGGAGAGACCCAGTACTTC. Encoded protein: CASSRSFGETQYF.

V and J are TRBV7-9 and TRBJ1-2; D gene unclear. The CDR3 sequence is 11 residues long. Germline V gene sequence: CDR1 SEHNR, CDR2 FQNEAQ (reference sequence). Trimming cost V 6 bases and J 2 bases, with 4 bases left between them. CDR3 coding DNA: TGTGCCAGCAGACAGAACTATGGCTACACCTTC. Translated: CASRQNYGYTF.

This clonotype was recorded many times. J is TRBJ1-1 and V is TRBV7-2, with a tentative D call TRBD1 (5 bases). In germline, CDR1 is SGHTA, CDR2 FQGNSA. CDR3 size: 15 residues. V gave up 3 bases and J gave up 1 base, with 12 bases separating them. The CDR3 reads CASSFSGGKNTEAFF. For the CDR3, the DNA is TGTGCCAGCAGCTTTTCCGGGGGTAAGAACACTGAAGCTTTCTTT.